Listed here are 20 T cell receptor beta chains from one sample, sequenced in a study of T-cell reconstitution after alpha-beta-depleted transplantation in children (dated by TCRdb to 2016 to 2017). The method was PCR. This sample was sequenced with an Illumina HiSeq 2500. To normalize quantification of the TCRbeta repertoire, the TCR libraries were built with molecular barcoding that relied on unique molecular identifiers. In TCRdb, the public reads were trimmed at Q25 with fastp and aligned with MiXCR, with productive beta chains retained. Identical CDR3 protein sequences are pooled into one entry, listed with their most common genes and DNA. The sample includes some 180,000 distinct CDR3 sequences, with about 7% observed a single time. In total, the top ten clones hold approximately 6% of the sample. According to the study, the label for this sample's treatment or condition signals: allogeneic hematopoietic cell transplantation with graft depleted of TCRalphabeta T cells and CD19 B cells.

The sequencing here drew on PBMCs, taken before TCRalphabeta/CD19-depleted stem cell transplant. Receptor source: a boy between 2 and 10 years old with acute lymphoblastic leukemia, due to receive a stem cell transplant.

In its sample, this clonotype was seen many times. V gene TRBV7-9 combines with J gene TRBJ2-2; TRBD2 matches 9 bases. J gave up 6 bases and V 5 bases, and 7 bases lay outside the gene matches. Germline V lookup: CDR1 SEHNR, CDR2 FQNEAQ (reference sequence). This CDR3 contains 15 residues. The CDR3 reads CASSANSGSAGELFF. As DNA, the CDR3 is TGTGCCAGCAGCGCGAATAGCGGGAGTGCCGGGGAGCTGTTTTTT.

This clonotype was seen ten or more times. J is TRBJ2-1 and V is TRBV5-1, with D possibly TRBD2 on 5 matching bases. The CDR3 totals 14 residues. Germline CDR1 is SGHRS and CDR2 is YFSETQ. V lost 4 bases and J lost 6, with 14 bases in between. For the CDR3, the DNA is TGCGCCAGCAGCGCCGGGGTAAGTCGCAATGAGCAGTTCTTC. Translation: CASSAGVSRNEQFF.

This clonotype came up a few times. CDR3 residues: CASGSTAYSNQPQHF. The CDR3, as DNA: TGTGCTAGTGGTTCCACAGCCTATAGCAATCAGCCCCAGCATTTT. The V call is TRBV12-5, the J call TRBJ1-5; D gene uncertain. This CDR3 contains 15 residues. The germline gives CDR1 LGHNT, CDR2 FRNRAP. Trimming took 4 bases from V and 0 from J, leaving 10 bases between them.

This clonotype was recorded many times. V usage is TRBV27 and J usage is TRBJ2-5; no reliable D call. This CDR3 has 14 amino acids. Between the trimmed V and J ends, which lost 6 bases and 5 bases, there was a span of 16 bases. Germline CDR1 is MNHEY and CDR2 is SMNVEV (reference sequence). This chain's CDR3 is CASRRGRTGETQYF. The CDR3 DNA reads as TGTGCCAGCAGAAGAGGTCGAACCGGGGAGACCCAGTACTTC.

In this sample, this clonotype turned up many times. No conserved phenylalanine or tryptophan is present at the end of the CDR3, so a read error is the likely explanation. No DNA is shown, since the ends of the CDR3 on it are uncertain; the CDR3 is the one TCRdb lists. The V gene is TRBV24-1, the J gene TRBJ2-5; TRBD1 was called by the table and not checked on the DNA. Looked up from germline, CDR1 is KGHDR and CDR2 is SFDVKD. The CDR3 spans 8 residues, counting both ends. The CDR3 sequence: CATSDGAV.

Ten or more counts support this clonotype. The chain links TRBV7-8 to TRBJ2-2; the match to TRBD1 covers 9 bases. Germline loops: CDR1 SGHVS, CDR2 FQNEAQ. This CDR3 contains 17 residues. V shed 0 bases, J shed 7 bases, and the junction held 9 bases outside the gene matches. The CDR3 DNA follows: TGTGCCAGCAGCTTAGCGGACAGGGGCACGTGGAGCGGGGAGCTGTTTTTT. It specifies CASSLADRGTWSGELFF.

This clonotype was recorded at least ten times. V and J are TRBV6-6 and TRBJ2-7; D uncertain. The CDR3 has 14 amino acids. The V end lost 4 bases, the J end lost 7 bases, and 17 bases lay between the germline ends. CDR1 and CDR2 from the germline V gene are MNHNY and SVGAGI (reference sequence). CDR3 nucleotides: TGTGCCAGCAGTTCCGACTGGGAAGTGTGGGAGCAGTACTTC. Protein: CASSSDWEVWEQYF.

V and J are TRBV4-2 and TRBJ1-1; a possible D gene is TRBD1 (5 bases). CDR3 length: 16 residues. Per germline, CDR1 LGHNA and CDR2 YNFKEQ. The V end lost 10 bases, the J end lost 4 bases, and 25 bases lay between the germline ends. The CDR3 spells CAMGPALLWGGTEAFF. CDR3 bases: TGTGCCATGGGCCCCGCGCTCCTCTGGGGGGGCACTGAAGCTTTCTTT.

This clonotype occurred a few times. The chain uses TRBV24-1 and TRBJ1-2; D uncertain. V was clipped by 3 bases and J by 2 bases, with 12 bases between them. This CDR3 has 15 amino acids. The V gene's germline CDR1 is KGHDR and CDR2 SFDVKD. The CDR3 nucleotides are TGTGCCACCAGTGATCCAAGGAGGCAGAACTATGGCTACACCTTC. Amino acids: CATSDPRRQNYGYTF.

The chain has TRBV6-4 and TRBJ1-1; 7 bases agree with TRBD1. Germline CDR1 MRHNA, CDR2 SNTAGT. Trimming at V came to 5 bases and at J to 10 bases, leaving 7 bases not matched to a gene. The CDR3 contains 12 residues. As DNA, the CDR3 is TGTGCCAGCAGTCAGGGGGGGGGGAGAGCTTTCTTT. Protein: CASSQGGGRAFF.

This clonotype was counted only a few times. V gene TRBV6-5 combines with J gene TRBJ2-1, with 9 bases identical to TRBD1. The junction had 5 bases not matched to a gene; V was cut back by 2 bases and J by 6 bases. The CDR3 extends over 15 amino acids. Germline V gene sequence: CDR1 MNHEY, CDR2 SVGAGI. The CDR3 is CASSYRDRAGNEQFF. The CDR3 nucleotides are TGTGCCAGCAGTTACCGGGACAGGGCGGGCAATGAGCAGTTCTTC.

This clonotype was detected ten times or more. V gene TRBV5-5 combines with J gene TRBJ1-5; D is possibly TRBD1 (6 bases). V dropped 3 bases and J dropped 1 base, with 11 bases sitting between them. The length of the CDR3 is 15 residues. Germline CDR1 is SGHKS and CDR2 is YYEKEE (reference sequence). CDR3 protein: CASSSQGISNQPQHF. The CDR3 DNA sequence: TGTGCCAGCAGCTCACAGGGAATCAGCAATCAGCCCCAGCATTTT.

This clonotype was observed at least ten times. This chain links TRBV7-8 with TRBJ1-2, with TRBD1 matching over 7 bases. V dropped 5 bases and J dropped 4; count of bases not matched to a gene: 4. CDR1 is SGHVS and CDR2 is FQNEAQ in the germline V gene. The CDR3 covers 13 residues. The CDR3 reads CASSPGQTYGYTF. The CDR3, as DNA: TGTGCCAGCAGCCCGGGACAGACCTATGGCTACACCTTC.

The J gene is TRBJ1-2, the V gene TRBV6-5; tentative D call: TRBD1 (6 bases). CDR1 and CDR2 from the germline V gene are MNHEY and SVGAGI. This CDR3 spans 14 amino acids. The V end was cut by 7 bases, the J end by 3 bases, with 15 bases between. The CDR3 sequence: CASNSGQTHYGYTF. The CDR3 DNA follows: TGTGCCAGCAATTCCGGACAGACCCACTATGGCTACACCTTC.

This clonotype was detected a few times. The rearrangement links TRBV5-1 to TRBJ1-5, with 10 bases identical to TRBD1. Trimming cost V 0 bases and J 6 bases; bases outside gene matches: 12. Germline V lookup: CDR1 SGHRS, CDR2 YFSETQ. The length of the CDR3 is 18 residues. This CDR3 reads CASSLARGGTGEGQPQHF. The CDR3, as DNA: TGCGCCAGCAGCTTGGCCAGGGGCGGGACAGGGGAAGGTCAGCCCCAGCATTTT.

This clonotype was recorded at least ten times. V usage is TRBV6-2 or TRBV6-3 and J usage is TRBJ1-5, with a weak D call TRBD1 (6 bases). Germline values: CDR1 MNHEY, CDR2 SVGEGT. With 6 bases removed from V and 3 bases from J, the gap between germline ends came to 18 bases. The CDR3 is made up of 16 amino acids. The DNA for the CDR3 is TGTGCCAGCAGAGGGGGAGACCAGGGTGTCAATCAGCCCCAGCATTTT. Translated, it gives CASRGGDQGVNQPQHF.

This sequence joins TRBV9 and TRBJ1-5; D ambiguous. Per germline, CDR1 SGDLS and CDR2 YYNGEE. The CDR3 has 14 amino acids. Deletions cut 4 bases from V and 7 bases from J, with 15 bases between. The CDR3 region is CASSSAAQEQPQHF. The DNA of the CDR3 is TGTGCCAGCAGCTCAGCTGCCCAGGAGCAGCCCCAGCATTTT. Full variable domain (missing parts from reference TRBV9 and TRBJ1-5): DSGVTQTPKHLITATGQRVTLRCSPRSGDLSVYWYQQSLDQGLQFLIQYYNGEERAKGNILERFSAQQFPDLHSELNLSSLELGDSALYFCASSSAAQEQPQHFGDGTRLSIL.

This clonotype was counted a few times. The chain employs TRBV9 and TRBJ2-3; D is undetermined. Trimming took off 0 bases at V and 0 bases at J, with 8 bases between the two ends. Germline V gene lookup returns CDR1 SGDLS and CDR2 YYNGEE. This CDR3 spans 15 amino acids. CDR3 sequence (DNA): TGTGCCAGCAGCGTAGGTTGGCCAAGCACAGATACGCAGTATTTT. Encoded protein: CASSVGWPSTDTQYF.

The sample holds many counts of this clonotype. This sequence joins TRBV30 and TRBJ2-2; no reliable D call. The V gene lost 2 bases and the J gene lost 3 bases, with 4 bases spanning the gap. This CDR3 is 12 amino acids long. Germline V CDR1 and CDR2: GTSNPN, SVGIG (reference sequence). The CDR3 protein is CAWSLDTGELFF. CDR3 bases: TGTGCCTGGAGTTTGGACACCGGGGAGCTGTTTTTT.

This chain uses TRBV5-4 with TRBJ1-5; 7 nucleotides line up with TRBD1. This CDR3 has 16 amino acids. Germline V gene sequence: CDR1 SGHNT, CDR2 YYREEE (reference sequence). J was trimmed by 3 bases and V by 4 bases; bases with no gene match: 10. The CDR3: CASSMGGTANNQPQHF. The DNA for the CDR3 is TGTGCCAGCAGCATGGGAGGGACAGCTAACAATCAGCCCCAGCATTTT.